This T cell receptor (beta chain) was identified during a study of cytomegalovirus exposure and HLA in healthy donors. Regarding the study as a whole: HLA allele associations emerged for around 15,000 TCR beta sequences in a later analysis, at 0.05 false discovery rate.

About this clone itself: Its antigen is undetermined.

This PCR relied on a set of 60 Vbeta primers and 13 Jbeta primers. Some clones are missing from TCRdb's copy, which holds only in-frame ones; the method was immunoSEQ multiplex PCR. This sample yields 95,000 to 150,000 clones, of which just under 75% are seen a single time; about 4.9% belongs to the top ten. Sequencing was carried out using PBMCs. The receptor was derived from a man aged 60 to 69 in good health and CMV-seropositive.

The CDR3 is CASSGGRQGAREKLFF. The CDR3 nucleotides read TGTGCCAGCAGCGGAGGGAGACAGGGGGCTCGCGAAAAACTGTTTTTT. The chain combines TRBV7-2 with TRBJ1-4; TRBD1 agrees at 10 bases. The CDR3 spans 16 residues. V shed 5 bases and J 8 bases; nucleotides not matched to a gene: 11. From germline, CDR1 is SGHTA and CDR2 FQGNSA.